This TCR beta chain was documented in a study of neurological immune-mediated disorders. There are many counts of this clonotype. TCRdb processed the 5' RACE reads anew with MiXCR; each CDR3 protein has one entry. The sample lists roughly 61,000 distinct CDR3 sequences; around 10% were seen once. V was clipped by 3 bases and J by 6 bases, with 14 bases between them. The CDR3 spans 14 residues. The time point was: longitudinal time-point 1 (baseline). The sample was PBMCs. The sequence was collected from a male donor with HTLV-1-associated myelopathy (HAM/TSP). The chain is built from TRBV12-3 or TRBV12-4 and TRBJ2-5, with D perhaps being TRBD1 or TRBD2 (5 bases each). The CDR3, as DNA: TGTGCCAGCAGTTTTTCTCAAAAGGGACAGACCCAGTACTTC. Its translation is CASSFSQKGQTQYF.